The rows below give T cell receptor beta chains drawn from one sample of a study of CD8 T cells in Susac syndrome. TCRdb used MiXCR to reprocess the immunoSEQ multiplex PCR reads, holding one entry per CDR3 protein. This sample has over 150,000 distinct CDR3 sequences; just under 95% occur once, and the top ten carry 0.099%. Sequencing was performed on CD4+ T cells from PBMCs. These receptors all stem from a human donor with Susac syndrome. CDR3s include the opening cysteine and the closing phenylalanine or tryptophan. Each record gives: CDR3 DNA, CDR3 protein, V gene, J gene, D gene, clone size. The D gene is left open where the match is weak. Size is stated for part of the rows, as once, few or many counts, or as a class when the clone is expanded.

TGTGCCAGCAGCGCCCGTGGAGGAAGCTCCTACGAGCAGTACTTC	CASSARGGSSYEQYF	TRBV9	TRBJ2-7	-	-
TGCGCCAGCAGCCAATACACCACTAGCGGGGGGGCGAATGAGCAGTTCTTC	CASSQYTTSGGANEQFF	TRBV4-1	TRBJ2-1	TRBD2	-
TGTGCCAGCAGCCAAGATTACGGGAGGCGCTACACCTTC	CASSQDYGRRYTF	TRBV4-2	TRBJ1-2	-	-
TGCAGCGTTAAGGGAGGACCCACTCATGGCTACACCTTC	CSVKGGPTHGYTF	TRBV29-1	TRBJ1-2	-	-
TGTGCCAGCAGCCAAGATAGGGTTAACTATGGCTACACCTTC	CASSQDRVNYGYTF	TRBV3-1	TRBJ1-2	-	-
TGTGCCAGCAACCCGGAGCTAGCGGGAGGGGAGACCCAGTACTTC	CASNPELAGGETQYF	TRBV6-2/TRBV6-3	TRBJ2-5	TRBD2	-
TGTGCCAGCTGGGACAGGGGGTTAGAGACCCAGTACTTC	CASWDRGLETQYF	TRBV6-2/TRBV6-3	TRBJ2-5	TRBD1	-
TGTGCCAGCAGTTTAAGACTAGCGGGAGGTTTCAATGAGCAGTTCTTC	CASSLRLAGGFNEQFF	TRBV12-3/TRBV12-4	TRBJ2-1	TRBD2	-
TGTGCCAGCAGTCCTCTAGGGGAGACCCAGTACTTC	CASSPLGETQYF	TRBV6-2/TRBV6-3	TRBJ2-5	-	few
TGTGCCAGCAGTGACCCCGGACAGGGGCCTAATCAGCCCCAGCATTTT	CASSDPGQGPNQPQHF	TRBV6-4	TRBJ1-5	TRBD1	-
TGTGCCAGCAGCTTCGACAGGCGGAGCAATCAGCCCCAGCATTTT	CASSFDRRSNQPQHF	TRBV12-3/TRBV12-4	TRBJ1-5	-	-
TGTGCCACCAATCGAACAGGGGCCGCCTCCTACGAGCAGTACTTC	CATNRTGAASYEQYF	TRBV24-1	TRBJ2-7	TRBD1	-
TGTGCCGTAGCGAGGGGTCCTAGCACAGATACGCAGTATTTT	CAVARGPSTDTQYF	TRBV2	TRBJ2-3	-	once